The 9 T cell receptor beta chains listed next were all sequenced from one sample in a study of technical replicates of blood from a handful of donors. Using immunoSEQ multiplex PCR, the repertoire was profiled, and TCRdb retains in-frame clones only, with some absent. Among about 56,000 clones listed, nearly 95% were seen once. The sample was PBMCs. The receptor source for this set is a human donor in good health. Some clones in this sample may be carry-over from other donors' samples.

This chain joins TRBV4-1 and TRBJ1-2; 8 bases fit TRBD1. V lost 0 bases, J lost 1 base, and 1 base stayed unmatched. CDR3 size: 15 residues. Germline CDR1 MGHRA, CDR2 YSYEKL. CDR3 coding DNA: TGCGCCAGCAGCCAAGACGACAGGGGTAACTATGGCTACACCTTC. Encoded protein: CASSQDDRGNYGYTF.

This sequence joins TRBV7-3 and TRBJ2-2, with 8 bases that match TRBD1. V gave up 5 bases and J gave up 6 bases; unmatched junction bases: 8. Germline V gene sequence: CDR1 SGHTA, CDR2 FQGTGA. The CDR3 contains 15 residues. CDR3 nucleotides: TGTGCCAGCAGCACCCAGGGGGCCTTGGCCGGGGAGCTGTTTTTT. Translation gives CASSTQGALAGELFF.

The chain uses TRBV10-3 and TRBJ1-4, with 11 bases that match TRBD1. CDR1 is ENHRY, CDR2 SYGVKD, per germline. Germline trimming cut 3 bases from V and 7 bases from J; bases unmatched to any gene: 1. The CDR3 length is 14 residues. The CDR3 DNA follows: TGTGCCATCAGTGAAGGGACAGGGGGTGAAAAACTGTTTTTT. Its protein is CAISEGTGGEKLFF.

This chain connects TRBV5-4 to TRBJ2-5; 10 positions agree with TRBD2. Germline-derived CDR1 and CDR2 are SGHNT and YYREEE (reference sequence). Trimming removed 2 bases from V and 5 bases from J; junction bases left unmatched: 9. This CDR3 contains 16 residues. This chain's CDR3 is CASSFLEAGGLETQYF. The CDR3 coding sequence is TGTGCCAGCAGCTTTTTGGAAGCGGGGGGGCTGGAGACCCAGTACTTC.

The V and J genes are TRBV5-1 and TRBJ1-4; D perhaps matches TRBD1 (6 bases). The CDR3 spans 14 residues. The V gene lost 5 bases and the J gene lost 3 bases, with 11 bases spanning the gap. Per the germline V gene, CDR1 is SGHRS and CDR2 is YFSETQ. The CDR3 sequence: CASSVEGANEKLFF. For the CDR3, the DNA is TGCGCCAGCAGTGTTGAGGGGGCTAATGAAAAACTGTTTTTT. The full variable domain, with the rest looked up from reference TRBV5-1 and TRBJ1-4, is KAGVTQTPRYLIKTRGQQVTLSCSPISGHRSVSWYQQTPGQGLQFLFEYFSETQRNKGNFPGRFSGRQFSNSRSEMNVSTLELGDSALYLCASSVEGANEKLFFGSGTQLSVL.

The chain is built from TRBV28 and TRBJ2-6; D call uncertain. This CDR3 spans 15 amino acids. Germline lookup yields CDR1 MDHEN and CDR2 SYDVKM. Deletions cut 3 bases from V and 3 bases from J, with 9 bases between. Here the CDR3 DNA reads TGTGCCAGCAGTTTGGTTGGTAGTGGGGCCAACGTCCTGACTTTC. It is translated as CASSLVGSGANVLTF.

The CDR3 region is CAWSIQGAGGYTF. The DNA of the CDR3 is TGTGCCTGGAGTATTCAGGGGGCAGGTGGCTACACCTTC. The J gene is TRBJ1-2, the V gene TRBV30; 8 bases fit TRBD1. Germline lookup yields CDR1 GTSNPN and CDR2 SVGIG (reference sequence). Trimming cost V 2 bases and J 7 bases; bases outside gene matches: 6. This CDR3 comprises 13 residues.

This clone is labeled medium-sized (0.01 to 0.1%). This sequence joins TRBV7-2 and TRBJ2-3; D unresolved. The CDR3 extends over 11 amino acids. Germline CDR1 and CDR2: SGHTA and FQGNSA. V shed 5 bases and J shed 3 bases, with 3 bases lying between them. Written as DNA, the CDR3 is TGTGCCAGCAGCGTAACAGATACGCAGTATTTT. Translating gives CASSVTDTQYF.

Here the CDR3 DNA reads TGTGCCAGCAGCTTGGGACAGAATAATTCACCCCTCCACTTT. Translating gives CASSLGQNNSPLHF. The gene calls are TRBV5-5 and TRBJ1-6; perhaps TRBD1 as D (5 bases). Germline V lookup: CDR1 SGHKS, CDR2 YYEKEE (reference sequence). With 0 bases removed from V and 5 bases from J, the gap between germline ends came to 6 bases. CDR3 length: 14 residues.